Listed below are T cell receptor beta chains from one sample, sequenced in a study of blood T cell repertoires in COVID-19. TCRdb keeps only in-frame clones here, not all; method: immunoSEQ multiplex PCR. Among 40,000 to 50,000 clones listed, around 86% were seen once. The material sequenced was peripheral blood. Receptor source: an elderly woman with acute or convalescent COVID-19. CDR3s include the opening cysteine and the closing phenylalanine or tryptophan.

J gene | V gene | CDR3 protein
TRBJ1-1 | TRBV6-2/TRBV6-3 | CASSSGLRSGLATEAFF
TRBJ2-3 | TRBV5-5 | CASSLVHPAGTDTQYF
TRBJ2-2 | TRBV7-2 | CASSLGQRPNTGELFF
TRBJ1-5 | TRBV6-1 | CASSELRDSGGSQPQHF
TRBJ1-3 | TRBV11-3 | CASSSDGGSGNTIYF
TRBJ2-1 | TRBV28 | CASLTGGEGNEQFF
TRBJ2-5 | TRBV30 | CAWERGRQETQYF
TRBJ2-3 | TRBV3-1/TRBV3-2 | CASSISWGSGGIDTQYF
TRBJ1-1 | TRBV4-1 | CASSQVGRANTEAFF
TRBJ1-2 | TRBV9 | CASSPQGEYGYTF
TRBJ2-3 | TRBV5-1 | CASSLSSGGAADTQYF
TRBJ1-6 | TRBV10-3 | CAISDGDPSSGNSPLHF
TRBJ2-7 | TRBV6-5 | CATGTSGGSYEQYF
TRBJ2-7 | TRBV18 | CASSPLGRDHEQYF
TRBJ1-2 | TRBV19 | CASSTGEAVSNYGYTF
TRBJ1-5 | TRBV27 | CATRAGARGNQPQHF
TRBJ1-4 | TRBV4-1 | CASSQGKYEGKEKLFF
TRBJ1-5 | TRBV6-2/TRBV6-3 | CASSRTGGSGQPQHF
TRBJ2-1 | TRBV11-3 | CASSLGGTSGADNEQFF
TRBJ2-1 | TRBV5-4 | CASSIGTNYNEQFF
TRBJ1-1 | TRBV19 | CASSDTLNTEAFF
TRBJ2-2 | TRBV18 | CASSGTSPNTGELFF
TRBJ2-1 | TRBV2 | CASSDLAGPGQFF
TRBJ2-2 | TRBV11-2 | CASSLDRLTGELFF
TRBJ2-2 | TRBV5-1 | CASSPGGGAFDTGELFF
TRBJ1-2 | TRBV3-1/TRBV3-2 | CASSQAAGPRFNYGYTF
TRBJ2-5 | TRBV6-5 | CASSQGVGETQYF
TRBJ2-7 | TRBV2 | CASSLRGEQYF
TRBJ1-5 | TRBV4-1 | CASSQDGQYNQPQHF
TRBJ2-2 | TRBV2 | CASSEVVASGELFF
TRBJ2-2 | TRBV2 | CASYRGLVGELFF
TRBJ1-1 | TRBV10-1 | CASSVDPAAEAFF
TRBJ1-5 | TRBV6-6 | CASIPGAGQNQPQHF
TRBJ1-1 | TRBV10-1 | CASGAGVVMNTEAFF
TRBJ1-6 | TRBV7-2 | CASSLGPPSSYNSPLHF
TRBJ2-3 | TRBV7-2 | CASSLTSGSTDTQYF
TRBJ1-6 | TRBV27 | CASSSPGNSPLHF
TRBJ1-2 | TRBV23-1 | CASISPVPSYGYTF
TRBJ2-3 | TRBV4-3 | CASSPSGGGGSTDTQYF
TRBJ1-1 | TRBV6-5 | CATCTRAAGVTEAFF
TRBJ1-3 | TRBV7-8 | CASSPLDGGNTIYF
TRBJ2-1 | TRBV28 | CASSSILAGPYNEQFF
TRBJ1-4 | TRBV5-1 | CASSWDSNNEKLFF
TRBJ2-2 | TRBV9 | CASSGTGTGELFF
TRBJ1-4 | TRBV30 | CAWSFKGLGNEKLFF
TRBJ2-1 | TRBV5-6 | CASSLVVQGLYNEQFF
TRBJ1-1 | TRBV10-1 | CASSRDMNTEAFF
TRBJ1-1 | TRBV6-5 | CASSYELKNTEAFF